Here is one TCR beta chain with its context. Source study methods: Estimation of nucleated cell counts was performed using reference gene primer amplification. The data were produced by immunoSEQ multiplex PCR, yet TCRdb's version contains in-frame clones alone and is incomplete. The V and J calls and clone size are taken from that table; D and trimming were inferred from the DNA. Among fewer than 85,000 clones listed, more than 60% were seen once. The sample is drawn from a study of blood T cell repertoires in COVID-19. Overall study: The origin of the acute and convalescent COVID-19 samples was the United States, Italy and Spain. T cells, B-cell-depleted T cells, or PBMCs supplied cDNA or gDNA.

From germline, CDR1 is GTSNPN and CDR2 SVGIG (reference sequence). Trimming took off 2 bases at V and 1 base at J, with 6 bases between the two ends. This CDR3 has 13 residues. The chain employs TRBV30 and TRBJ2-1; no clear D gene. The clonotype was recovered from a woman of 80 years or more with active or convalescent COVID-19. Source material: peripheral blood. The CDR3, as DNA: TGTGCCTGGAGTCTCGGGTCCTACAATGAGCAGTTCTTC. Translation: CAWSLGSYNEQFF.